The T cell receptor beta chain described here comes from a study of blood T cell repertoires in COVID-19. Trimming at V came to 1 base and at J to 5 bases, leaving 5 bases not matched to a gene. The CDR3 is 14 residues long. Per the germline V gene, CDR1 is LGHDT and CDR2 is YNNKEL (reference sequence). Some clones are missing from TCRdb's copy, which holds only in-frame ones; the method was immunoSEQ multiplex PCR. The table includes under 300,000 clones, 75% to 90% detected once. The origin of this receptor is a woman under 30 who had recovered from COVID-19. The rearrangement uses TRBV3-1 (or the pseudogene TRBV3-2) and TRBJ2-7; 7 nucleotides agree with TRBD1. Sequenced material: PBMCs or T cells enriched from blood (not recorded which). CDR3 residues: CASSQGPTGNEQYF. DNA of the CDR3: TGTGCCAGCAGCCAAGGTCCGACAGGGAACGAGCAGTACTTC.